Sequencing of this T cell receptor (beta chain) was carried out in a study of blood T cells in healthy people across ages. Notes on the study in general: Estimated diversity across one million T cells was deemed an underestimate.

As to this clonotype: Its target is not known. At one end, the junction sequence differs from germline, possibly due to a read error.

Combining a sample-barcoded 5' primer with a J-beta primer mix, a second PCR ran for roughly 6 to 11 cycles. TCRdb passed the 5' RACE reads through MiXCR, listing each CDR3 protein once. The table has more than 750,000 distinct CDR3 sequences, 25% to 35% seen once. From germline, CDR1 is LGHDT and CDR2 YNNKEL (reference sequence). This CDR3 is 14 amino acids long. These data also formed part of another study, on T cells of mothers and their children. In that study: Within related and unrelated pairs, thymic selection shapes TCR recombination output in a similar way.

This receptor was obtained from a woman aged 40 to 50 in good health. Sequenced: blood. The J gene is TRBJ1-2, the V gene TRBV3-1, with TRBD1 as a possible D gene (6 bases). The CDR3 DNA follows: TGTGCCAGCAGCCTCAGGGGCTTGGGCTATGGTTACACCTTC. This codes for CASSLRGLGYGYTF.